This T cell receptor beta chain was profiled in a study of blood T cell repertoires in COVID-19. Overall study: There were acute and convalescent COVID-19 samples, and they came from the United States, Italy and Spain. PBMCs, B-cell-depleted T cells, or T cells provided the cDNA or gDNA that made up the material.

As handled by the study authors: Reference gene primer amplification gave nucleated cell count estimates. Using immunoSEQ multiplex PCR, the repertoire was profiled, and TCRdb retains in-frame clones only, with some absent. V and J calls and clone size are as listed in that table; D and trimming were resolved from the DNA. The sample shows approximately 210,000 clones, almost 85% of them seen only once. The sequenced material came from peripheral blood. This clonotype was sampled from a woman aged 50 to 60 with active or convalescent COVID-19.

The CDR3 DNA is TGTGCCAGCAGCCCTTCCGACTCCTATGGCTACACCTTC. Translation gives CASSPSDSYGYTF. The chain is built from TRBV11-2 and TRBJ1-2; no firm D call. The CDR3 totals 13 residues. Trimming removed 5 bases at V and 4 bases at J, with 11 bases between. Germline V gives CDR1 SGHAT, CDR2 FQNNGV.